This TCR beta chain was sequenced for a study of OX40 agonist ivuxolimab in advanced cancers. The wider study: In this trial design, patients received ivuxolimab intravenously at 0.01 to 10 mg/kg every 2 weeks.

Method: immunoSEQ multiplex PCR; TCRdb's copy keeps in-frame clones and lacks some. The sample carries roughly 40,000 clones, 80% to 90% recorded once. This clone was counted once. As yet, its antigen is unknown. The CDR3 contains 16 residues. The V and J ends lost 2 bases and 0 bases respectively, with 11 bases between them. Germline CDR1 and CDR2: MNHNS and SASEGT. Study outcomes and limitations: Average numbers of expanded clones were greater in CD8+ T cells than in CD4+.

Enrollment shut out patients with autoimmune disease history or systemic immunosuppression. The sampling schedule covered blood at baseline, cycle 4 day 1, and cycle 7 day 1. V usage is TRBV6-1 and J usage is TRBJ2-4; possible D gene TRBD1, 6 bases. The sequencing here drew on CD4+ or CD8+ T cells sorted from blood, taken in a trial of the OX40 agonist ivuxolimab. The receptor's source is an adult with an advanced solid tumor such as melanoma, head and neck, liver or kidney cancer. CDR3 nucleotide sequence: TGTGCCAGCAGTGAACGGCAGGGGTTAGCCAAAAACATTCAGTACTTC. Translated: CASSERQGLAKNIQYF.